Reported below is one T cell receptor (beta chain). Its antigen remains unknown. This sample is part of a study of shared clonotypes between healthy human individuals. In the study's own analysis: Owing to the provision of junction-only sequences devoid of quality scores by immunoSEQ, filtering differed. Sequenced by immunoSEQ multiplex PCR; TCRdb stores in-frame clones only, minus some. V and J calls and clone size are those listed in that table; D and trimming were worked out from the DNA. The data show more than 2 million clones, roughly 94% seen once. Study results and limitations: Of the naive CD4 clonotypes, around 5% were shared across several donors. Rarefaction revealed incomplete sorted-subset sequencing despite large depth.

Per the germline V gene, CDR1 is SEHNR and CDR2 is FQNEAQ (reference sequence). Trimming took 5 bases from V and 7 from J, leaving 12 bases between them. The CDR3 consists of 13 residues. Sequenced: naive CD4+ T cells sorted from blood. Specified subset: CD45RA+ positively selected. V is TRBV7-9 and J is TRBJ2-1; TRBD1 is a possible D gene (5 bases). This clonotype originated in a young man in good health. DNA of the CDR3: TGTGCCAGCAGCCTGCTTGGGGCGAATGAGCAGTTCTTC. Protein sequence: CASSLLGANEQFF.